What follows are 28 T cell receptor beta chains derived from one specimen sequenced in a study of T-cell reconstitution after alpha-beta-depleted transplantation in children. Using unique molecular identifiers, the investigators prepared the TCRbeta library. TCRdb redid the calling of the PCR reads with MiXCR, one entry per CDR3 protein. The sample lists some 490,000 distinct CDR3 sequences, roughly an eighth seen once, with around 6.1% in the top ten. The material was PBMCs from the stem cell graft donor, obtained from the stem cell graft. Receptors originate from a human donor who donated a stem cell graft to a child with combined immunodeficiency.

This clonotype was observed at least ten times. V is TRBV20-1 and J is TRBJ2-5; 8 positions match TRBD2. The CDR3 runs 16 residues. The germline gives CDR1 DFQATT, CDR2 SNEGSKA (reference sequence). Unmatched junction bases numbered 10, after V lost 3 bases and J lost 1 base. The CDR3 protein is CSARSMAGGVQETQYF. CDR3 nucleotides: TGCAGTGCTAGGTCGATGGCGGGAGGTGTCCAAGAGACCCAGTACTTC.

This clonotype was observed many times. The CDR3 is CASSYTSGDTGELFF. The CDR3 nucleotides are TGTGCCAGCAGTTACACTAGCGGAGACACCGGGGAGCTGTTTTTT. The V and J genes are TRBV12-3 or TRBV12-4 and TRBJ2-2; 8 bases fit TRBD2. CDR3 size: 15 residues. The V and J ends lost 4 bases and 3 bases, in that order; junction bases with no gene match: 4.

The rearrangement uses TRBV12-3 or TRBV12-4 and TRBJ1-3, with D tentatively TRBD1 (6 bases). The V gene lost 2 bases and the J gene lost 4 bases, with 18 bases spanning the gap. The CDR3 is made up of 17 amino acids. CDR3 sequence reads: CASSLQGLGHAGNTIYF. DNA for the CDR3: TGTGCCAGCAGTTTACAGGGGCTCGGACACGCCGGAAACACCATATATTTT.

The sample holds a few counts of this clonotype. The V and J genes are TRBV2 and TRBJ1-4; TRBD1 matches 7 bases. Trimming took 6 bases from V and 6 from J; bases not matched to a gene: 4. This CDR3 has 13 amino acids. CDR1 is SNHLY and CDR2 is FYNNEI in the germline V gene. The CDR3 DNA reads TGTGCCAGCAGAGACAGGGTAGATGAAAAACTGTTTTTT. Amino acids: CASRDRVDEKLFF.

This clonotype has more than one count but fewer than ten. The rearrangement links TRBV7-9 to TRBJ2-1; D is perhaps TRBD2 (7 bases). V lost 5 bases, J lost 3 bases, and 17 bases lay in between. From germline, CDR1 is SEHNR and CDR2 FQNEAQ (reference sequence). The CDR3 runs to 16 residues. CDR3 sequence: CASSGGGPAFYNEQFF. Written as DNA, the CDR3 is TGTGCCAGCAGCGGGGGGGGGCCCGCTTTCTACAATGAGCAGTTCTTC.

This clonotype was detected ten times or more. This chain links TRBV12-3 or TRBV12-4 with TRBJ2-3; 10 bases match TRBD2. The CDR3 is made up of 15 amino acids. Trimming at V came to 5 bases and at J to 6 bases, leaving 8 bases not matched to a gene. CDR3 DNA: TGTGCCAGCAGTCAAGCGGGAGGGCCAGGGGATACGCAGTATTTT. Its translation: CASSQAGGPGDTQYF.

The CDR3 nucleotides are TGTGCCAGCAGTCTCGCGGCTAGCGAGGACGAGCAGTACTTC. As protein: CASSLAASEDEQYF. The chain carries TRBV12-3 or TRBV12-4 and TRBJ2-7; a weak D match, TRBD2 (6 bases). The V gene lost 5 bases and the J gene lost 5 bases, with 16 bases spanning the gap. This CDR3 contains 14 residues.

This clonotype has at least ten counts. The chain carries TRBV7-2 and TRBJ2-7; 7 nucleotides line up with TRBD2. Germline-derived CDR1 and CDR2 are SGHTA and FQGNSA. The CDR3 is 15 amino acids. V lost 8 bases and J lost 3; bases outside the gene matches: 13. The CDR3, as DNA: TGTGCCAGCCGACTTGACCAAGGGGACTACTACGAGCAGTACTTC. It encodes CASRLDQGDYYEQYF.

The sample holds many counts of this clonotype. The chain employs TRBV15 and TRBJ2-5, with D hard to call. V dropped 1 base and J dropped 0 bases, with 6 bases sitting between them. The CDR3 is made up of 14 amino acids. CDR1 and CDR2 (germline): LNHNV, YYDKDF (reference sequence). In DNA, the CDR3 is TGTGCCACCAGCAGAGGAGACAACCAAGAGACCCAGTACTTC. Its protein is CATSRGDNQETQYF.

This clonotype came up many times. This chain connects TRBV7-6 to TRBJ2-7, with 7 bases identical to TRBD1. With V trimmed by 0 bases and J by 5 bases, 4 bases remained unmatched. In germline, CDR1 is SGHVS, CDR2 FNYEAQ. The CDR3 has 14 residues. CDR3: CASSLANRGNEQYF. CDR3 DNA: TGTGCCAGCAGCTTAGCCAACAGGGGAAACGAGCAGTACTTC. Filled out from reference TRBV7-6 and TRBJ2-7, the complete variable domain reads GAGVSQSPRYKVTKRGQDVALRCDPISGHVSLYWYRQALGQGPEFLTYFNYEAQQDKSGLPNDRFSAERPEGSISTLTIQRTEQRDSAMYRCASSLANRGNEQYFGPGTRLTVT.

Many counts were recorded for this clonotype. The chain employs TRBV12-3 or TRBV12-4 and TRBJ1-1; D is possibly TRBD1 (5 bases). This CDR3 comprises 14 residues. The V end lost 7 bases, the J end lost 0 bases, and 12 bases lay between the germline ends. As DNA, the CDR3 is TGTGCCAGCAATACCGGGGCCTTGAACACTGAAGCTTTCTTT. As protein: CASNTGALNTEAFF.

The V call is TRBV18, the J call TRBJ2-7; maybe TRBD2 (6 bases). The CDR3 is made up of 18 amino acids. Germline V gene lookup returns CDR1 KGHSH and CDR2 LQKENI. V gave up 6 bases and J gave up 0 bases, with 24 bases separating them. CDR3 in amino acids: CASSPSGSPLRSSYEQYF. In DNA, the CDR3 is TGTGCCAGCTCGCCGAGCGGGTCTCCTCTACGAAGCTCCTACGAGCAGTACTTC.

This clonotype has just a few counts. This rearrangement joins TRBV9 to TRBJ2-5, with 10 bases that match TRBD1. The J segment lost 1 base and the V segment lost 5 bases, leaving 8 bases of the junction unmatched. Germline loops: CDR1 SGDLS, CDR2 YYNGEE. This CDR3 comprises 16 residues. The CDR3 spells CASSPGTGVSQETQYF. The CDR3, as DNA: TGTGCCAGCAGTCCCGGGACAGGGGTAAGCCAAGAGACCCAGTACTTC.

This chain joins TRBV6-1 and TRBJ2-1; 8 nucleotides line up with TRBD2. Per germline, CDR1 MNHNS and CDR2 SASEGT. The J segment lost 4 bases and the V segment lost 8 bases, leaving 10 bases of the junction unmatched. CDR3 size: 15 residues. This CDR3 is CASALELAEYNEQFF. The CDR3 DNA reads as TGTGCCAGCGCCTTGGAACTAGCGGAGTACAATGAGCAGTTCTTC.

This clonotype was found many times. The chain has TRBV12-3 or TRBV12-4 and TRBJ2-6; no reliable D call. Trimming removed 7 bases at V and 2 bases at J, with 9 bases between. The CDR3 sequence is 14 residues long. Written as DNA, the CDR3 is TGTGCCAGCACCTCTAAACCTGGGGCCAACGTCCTGACTTTC. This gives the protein CASTSKPGANVLTF.

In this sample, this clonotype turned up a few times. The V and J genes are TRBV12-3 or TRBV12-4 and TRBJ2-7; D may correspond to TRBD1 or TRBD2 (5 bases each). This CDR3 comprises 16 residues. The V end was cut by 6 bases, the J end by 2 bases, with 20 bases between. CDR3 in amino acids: CASSPREDWGTYEQYF. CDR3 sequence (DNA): TGTGCCAGCAGCCCCCGCGAGGACTGGGGGACCTACGAGCAGTACTTC.

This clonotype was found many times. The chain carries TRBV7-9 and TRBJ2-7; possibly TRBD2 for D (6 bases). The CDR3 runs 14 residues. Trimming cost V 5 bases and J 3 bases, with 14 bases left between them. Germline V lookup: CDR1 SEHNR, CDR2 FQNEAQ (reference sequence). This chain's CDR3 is CASSNSGPVYEQYF. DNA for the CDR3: TGTGCCAGCAGCAACAGCGGGCCCGTCTACGAGCAGTACTTC.

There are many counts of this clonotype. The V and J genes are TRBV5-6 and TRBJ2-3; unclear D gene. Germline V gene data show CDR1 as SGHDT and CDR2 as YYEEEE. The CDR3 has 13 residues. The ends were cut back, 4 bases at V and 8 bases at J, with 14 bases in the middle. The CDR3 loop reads CASSLTRTGTQYF. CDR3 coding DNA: TGTGCCAGCAGCCTCACCCGCACGGGTACGCAGTATTTT.

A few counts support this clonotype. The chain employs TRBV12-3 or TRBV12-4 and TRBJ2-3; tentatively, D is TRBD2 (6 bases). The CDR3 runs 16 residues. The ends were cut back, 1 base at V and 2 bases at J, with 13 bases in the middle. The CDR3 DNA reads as TGTGCCAGCAGTTTAGGAACGGGACTCCTCACAGATACGCAGTATTTT. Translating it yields CASSLGTGLLTDTQYF.

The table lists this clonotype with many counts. DNA for the CDR3: TGTGCCAGCGGGACAGTTAATCAGCCCCAGCATTTT. Translating it yields CASGTVNQPQHF. The chain combines TRBV6-5 with TRBJ1-5; TRBD1 aligns across 7 bases. CDR1 is MNHEY and CDR2 is SVGAGI in the germline V gene. V shed 8 bases, J shed 4 bases, and the junction held 2 bases outside the gene matches. The CDR3 is 12 amino acids.

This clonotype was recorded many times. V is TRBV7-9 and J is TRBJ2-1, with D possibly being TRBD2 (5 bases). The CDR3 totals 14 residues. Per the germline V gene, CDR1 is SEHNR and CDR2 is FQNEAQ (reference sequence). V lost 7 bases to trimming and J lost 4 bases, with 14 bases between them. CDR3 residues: CASILFPGYNEQFF. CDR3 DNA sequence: TGTGCCAGCATCCTCTTTCCGGGATACAATGAGCAGTTCTTC.

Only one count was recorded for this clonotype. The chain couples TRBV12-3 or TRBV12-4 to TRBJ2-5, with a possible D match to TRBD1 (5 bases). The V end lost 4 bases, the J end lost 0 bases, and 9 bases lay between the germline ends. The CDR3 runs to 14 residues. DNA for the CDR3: TGTGCCAGCAGTTGGAGACAGTACCAAGAGACCCAGTACTTC. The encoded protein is CASSWRQYQETQYF.

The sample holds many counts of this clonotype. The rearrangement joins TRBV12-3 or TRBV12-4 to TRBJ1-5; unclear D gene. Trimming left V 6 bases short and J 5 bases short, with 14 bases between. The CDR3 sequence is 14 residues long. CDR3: CASSHFVGDQPQHF. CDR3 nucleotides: TGTGCCAGCAGCCATTTTGTTGGTGATCAGCCCCAGCATTTT.

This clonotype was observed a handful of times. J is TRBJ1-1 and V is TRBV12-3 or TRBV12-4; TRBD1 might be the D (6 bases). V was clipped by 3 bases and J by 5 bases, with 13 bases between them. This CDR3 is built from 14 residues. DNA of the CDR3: TGTGCCAGCAGTTTGAATCCAGGGGAGACTGAAGCTTTCTTT. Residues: CASSLNPGETEAFF.

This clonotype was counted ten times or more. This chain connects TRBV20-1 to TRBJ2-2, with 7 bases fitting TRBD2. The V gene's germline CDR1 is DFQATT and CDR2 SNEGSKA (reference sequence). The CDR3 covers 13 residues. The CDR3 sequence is CGAGGSNTGELFF. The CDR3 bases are TGCGGGGCCGGGGGGTCGAACACCGGGGAGCTGTTTTTT.

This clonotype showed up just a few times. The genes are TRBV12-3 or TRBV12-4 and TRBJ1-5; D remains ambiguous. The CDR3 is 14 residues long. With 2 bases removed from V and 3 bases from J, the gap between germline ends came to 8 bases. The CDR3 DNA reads TGTGCCAGCAGTTTATGGCAGATCAATCAGCCCCAGCATTTT. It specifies CASSLWQINQPQHF.

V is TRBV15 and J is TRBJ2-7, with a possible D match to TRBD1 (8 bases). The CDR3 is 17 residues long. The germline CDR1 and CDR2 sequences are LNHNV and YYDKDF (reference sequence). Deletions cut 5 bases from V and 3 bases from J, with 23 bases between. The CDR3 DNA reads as TGTGCCACCAGCGGCTCAACCGACAGGGGAGGGTACTACGAGCAGTACTTC. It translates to CATSGSTDRGGYYEQYF.

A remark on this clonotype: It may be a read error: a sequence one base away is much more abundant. The chain's CDR3 is CASSLGGQTNQPQHF. The CDR3 region has the DNA TGCGCCAGCAGCTTGGGGGGACAGACCAATCAGCCCCAGCATTTT. The chain carries TRBV5-1 and TRBJ1-5, with 7 positions matching TRBD1. V lost 0 bases, J lost 3 bases, and 3 bases stayed unmatched. This CDR3 comprises 15 residues. From germline, CDR1 is SGHRS and CDR2 YFSETQ.